The 20 T cell receptor beta chains listed next were all sequenced from one sample in a study of blood T cell repertoires in COVID-19. The method was immunoSEQ multiplex PCR; TCRdb's version includes in-frame clones alone and lacks a portion of them. Here the sample spans about 400,000 clones, more than 75% being singletons. Sequenced material: PBMCs or T cells enriched from blood (not recorded which). These receptors were collected from a woman between 45 and 65 years old who had recovered from COVID-19.

This chain connects TRBV5-8 to TRBJ1-2; tentative D call: TRBD1 (5 bases). The CDR3 spans 14 residues. CDR1 and CDR2 from the germline V gene are SGHTS and YDEGEE. Trimming removed 0 bases from V and 3 bases from J, with 9 bases in between. The chain's CDR3 is CASSLDSGHYGYTF. CDR3 DNA sequence: TGTGCCAGCAGCTTGGATTCAGGGCACTATGGCTACACCTTC.

The chain employs TRBV7-6 and TRBJ2-7; tentatively, D is TRBD2 (6 bases). The CDR3 sequence is 14 residues long. Germline V gives CDR1 SGHVS, CDR2 FNYEAQ. V shed 1 base and J shed 2 bases, with 9 bases lying between them. CDR3 nucleotides: TGTGCCAGCAGCTTAGGGGAGGATGCCTACGAGCAGTACTTC. Amino acids: CASSLGEDAYEQYF.

This clone occurred a few times. The V call is TRBV2, the J call TRBJ1-5; D is uncertain. The CDR3 loop spans 14 amino acids. Trimming removed 3 bases at V and 5 bases at J, with 11 bases between. CDR1 and CDR2 (germline): SNHLY, FYNNEI. The CDR3 nucleotides are TGTGCCAGCAGTGATTCCGGTCCTCATCAGCCCCAGCATTTT. Residues: CASSDSGPHQPQHF.

The rearrangement joins TRBV9 to TRBJ2-2; maybe TRBD2 (6 bases). The CDR3 has 17 residues. V was shortened by 3 bases and J by 4 bases, with 19 bases between the two germline ends. Germline V lookup: CDR1 SGDLS, CDR2 YYNGEE. The CDR3 DNA sequence: TGTGCCAGCAGCGCTGAACCCTACGCGGGGACCACCGGGGAGCTGTTTTTT. Protein: CASSAEPYAGTTGELFF.

The J gene is TRBJ1-2, the V gene TRBV4-3; tentative D call: TRBD1 (6 bases). Trimming stripped 2 bases from V and 2 bases from J, with 15 bases between. This CDR3 region has 16 residues. Germline values: CDR1 LGHNA, CDR2 YSLEER. The CDR3 nucleotides read TGCGCCAGCAGCCAATCCCAGACAGGTCCCAACTATGGCTACACCTTC. Its protein is CASSQSQTGPNYGYTF.

This chain connects TRBV7-2 to TRBJ2-1; 12 bases agree with TRBD2. CDR1 SGHTA and CDR2 FQGNSA come from the germline V gene. This CDR3 has 16 residues. V lost 3 bases to trimming and J lost 3 bases; unmatched junction nucleotides: 3. The CDR3 loop reads CASSFRTSGVYNEQFF. CDR3 coding DNA: TGTGCCAGCAGCTTCCGGACTAGCGGGGTCTACAATGAGCAGTTCTTC.

To note about this clone: Additional DNA sequences in this sample encode the identical CDR3. This chain connects TRBV3-1 (or the pseudogene TRBV3-2) to TRBJ2-2, with D possibly matching TRBD2 (6 bases). CDR1 and CDR2 from the germline V gene are LGHDT and YNNKEL (reference sequence). V lost 1 base and J lost 8, with 8 bases in between. There are 13 residues in the CDR3. CDR3 amino acids: CASSQGGVGELFF. DNA for the CDR3: TGTGCCAGCAGCCAAGGGGGGGTAGGGGAGCTGTTTTTT.

The chain carries TRBV28 and TRBJ1-4, with D unresolved. Germline V gene data show CDR1 as MDHEN and CDR2 as SYDVKM. CDR3 length: 14 amino acids. V was trimmed by 3 bases and J by 8 bases, leaving 13 bases between them. As DNA, the CDR3 is TGTGCCAGCAGTTTCGGGGAGGGAGGCGAAAAACTGTTTTTT. Amino acid sequence: CASSFGEGGEKLFF.

The V gene is TRBV24-1, the J gene TRBJ2-3, with D possibly matching TRBD1 (6 bases). V dropped 3 bases and J dropped 5 bases, with 11 bases sitting between them. In germline, CDR1 is KGHDR, CDR2 SFDVKD. The CDR3 has 14 residues. The CDR3 loop is CATSDQGLGDTQYF. Written as DNA, the CDR3 is TGTGCCACCAGTGATCAGGGGCTAGGAGATACGCAGTATTTT.

This sequence joins TRBV3-1 (or the pseudogene TRBV3-2) and TRBJ1-6, with 9 bases fitting TRBD1. With 5 bases clipped from V and 6 bases from J, the junction kept 11 bases outside the gene matches. The CDR3 is made up of 17 amino acids. The germline gives CDR1 LGHDT, CDR2 YNNKEL (reference sequence). DNA of the CDR3: TGTGCCAGCAGCAACCCTGGAGGACAGGGGATTAATTCACCCCTCCACTTT. It is translated as CASSNPGGQGINSPLHF.

The genes are TRBV7-3 and TRBJ2-1; D uncertain. V was clipped by 5 bases and J by 3 bases, with 8 bases between them. Germline V CDR1 and CDR2: SGHTA, FQGTGA. The CDR3 length is 13 residues. The CDR3 DNA is TGTGCCAGCAGCCTTTCTAGCTACAATGAGCAGTTCTTC. Translation: CASSLSSYNEQFF.

The V gene is TRBV21-1, the J gene TRBJ1-1; the table gives TRBD1 as D, unverified against the DNA. TRBV21-1 is noted as a pseudogene. This CDR3 is 15 amino acids long. The CDR3: CASTSGTGGLTEAFF. CDR3 sequence (DNA): TGTGCCAGCACCTCCGGGACAGGGGGACTCACTGAAGCTTTCTTT.

This clone was counted a single time. CDR3 loop: CSVGGGGELFF. CDR3 sequence (DNA): TGCAGCGTTGGGGGAGGCGGGGAGCTGTTTTTT. This sequence joins TRBV29-1 and TRBJ2-2; D is possibly TRBD2 (6 bases). CDR1 SQVTM and CDR2 ANQGSEA come from the germline V gene. The CDR3 is 11 residues long. V gave up 4 bases and J gave up 7 bases, with 7 bases separating them.

This sequence joins TRBV5-1 and TRBJ1-1; a weak D match, TRBD1 (6 bases). Trimming removed 0 bases from V and 6 bases from J, with 21 bases in between. The CDR3 runs to 17 residues. Germline CDR1 SGHRS, CDR2 YFSETQ. CDR3 loop: CASSLEFGGPPPAEAFF. The CDR3 bases are TGCGCCAGCAGCTTGGAATTCGGGGGGCCCCCACCAGCTGAAGCTTTCTTT.

V and J are TRBV28 and TRBJ2-3; D may be TRBD2 (6 bases). V was cut by 1 base and J by 0 bases, with 17 bases left in between. The CDR3 covers 18 residues. Germline V gene lookup returns CDR1 MDHEN and CDR2 SYDVKM. This CDR3 is CASSLSAGGGGSTDTQYF. CDR3 bases: TGTGCCAGCAGTTTATCGGCGGGTGGTGGGGGGAGCACAGATACGCAGTATTTT.

The chain has TRBV3-1 (or the pseudogene TRBV3-2) and TRBJ1-2, with 7 bases fitting TRBD1. Germline V lookup: CDR1 LGHDT, CDR2 YNNKEL (reference sequence). This CDR3 has 14 residues. Trimming removed 3 bases from V and 8 bases from J; junction bases left unmatched: 9. The CDR3 DNA is TGTGCCAGCAGCCAGATGTCGACAGGGACGGGCTACACCTTC. This sequence encodes CASSQMSTGTGYTF.

The chain is built from TRBV27 and TRBJ1-6, with no clear D. Germline-derived CDR1 and CDR2 are MNHEY and SMNVEV (reference sequence). CDR3 length: 15 amino acids. V was clipped by 3 bases and J by 10 bases, with 16 bases between them. The DNA for the CDR3 is TGTGCCAGCAGTTTGGAGGGCAGAATACAATCACCCCTCCACTTT. Encoded protein: CASSLEGRIQSPLHF.

CDR3 bases: TGTGCCAGTAGTATCTTCGGGGGGCCCATATACGAGCAGTACTTC. This gives the protein CASSIFGGPIYEQYF. The V gene is TRBV19, the J gene TRBJ2-7, with D perhaps matching TRBD2 (7 bases). The CDR3 length is 15 residues. The germline gives CDR1 LNHDA, CDR2 SQIVND (reference sequence). The V gene lost 3 bases and the J gene lost 4 bases, with 16 bases spanning the gap.

The chain links TRBV6-5 to TRBJ2-1; TRBD2 matches at 15 bases. Per the germline V gene, CDR1 is MNHEY and CDR2 is SVGAGI. J lost 10 bases, V lost 4 bases, and 5 bases had no gene match. This CDR3 comprises 15 residues. The CDR3 DNA sequence: TGTGCCAGCAGTTGGACTAGCGGGGGGGCACGGGAGCAGTTCTTC. Encoded protein: CASSWTSGGAREQFF.

This clone has just a few counts. The chain has TRBV10-3 and TRBJ2-1; 7 bases map to TRBD2. From germline, CDR1 is ENHRY and CDR2 SYGVKD. J was trimmed by 8 bases and V by 4 bases; bases with no gene match: 11. There are 15 residues in the CDR3. DNA for the CDR3: TGTGCCATCAGTGCCGGACTAGGATCCGTCTATGAGCAGTTCTTC. This translates into CAISAGLGSVYEQFF.